This TCR beta chain was sequenced in a study of cytomegalovirus exposure and HLA in healthy donors. Study-level points and caveats: One later analysis reportedly identified an Asian-associated ancestry cluster that showed fewer N-insertions than the approximately 700-donor mean. Many donors shared some public TCRs, even though most TCR sequences were rare. The study recorded 150 to 200 TCR beta chains that were cytomegalovirus-associated.

As concerns this clone: No antigen is known for it.

The primer mix had 60 Vbeta and 13 Jbeta primers. This table comes from immunoSEQ multiplex PCR, and its TCRdb copy is limited to in-frame clones, with some not included. The table records over 150,000 clones, about four fifths of them present only once. Donors likely had unrecorded immune exposures despite being nominally healthy when sampled. The CDR3 runs 14 residues. Germline-derived CDR1 and CDR2 are MNHEY and SMNVEV (reference sequence). Trimming left V 6 bases short and J 6 bases short, with 15 bases between. Source material: PBMCs. The TCR originated in a woman between 50 and 59 years old in good health and CMV-seronegative. The chain is built from TRBV27 and TRBJ1-5, with D perhaps matching TRBD1 (6 bases). The CDR3 reads CASRPSGGGQPQHF. DNA for the CDR3: TGTGCCAGCAGGCCTTCGGGGGGCGGTCAGCCCCAGCATTTT.